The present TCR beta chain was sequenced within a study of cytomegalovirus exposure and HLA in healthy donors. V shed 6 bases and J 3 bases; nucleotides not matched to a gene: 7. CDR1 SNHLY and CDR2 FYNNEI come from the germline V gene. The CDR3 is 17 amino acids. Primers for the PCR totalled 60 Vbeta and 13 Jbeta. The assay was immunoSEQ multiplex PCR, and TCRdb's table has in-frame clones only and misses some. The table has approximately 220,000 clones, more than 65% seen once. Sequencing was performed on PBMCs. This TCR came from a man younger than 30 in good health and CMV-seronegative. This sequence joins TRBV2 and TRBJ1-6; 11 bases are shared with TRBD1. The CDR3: CASSDGTGGNYNSPLHF. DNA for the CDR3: TGTGCCAGCAGCGACGGGACAGGGGGGAACTATAATTCACCCCTCCACTTT.